What follows is one T cell receptor (beta chain) and its context. Its antigen specificity is not known. No much larger clone is present one base from it, and per-base qualities are unavailable. Sequencing was performed on an Illumina HiSeq 2500. TCR beta libraries were prepared by quantitative 5'-RACE with molecular barcodes. On the authors' methods: To identify disease-linked TCR variants, a new computational method was used, one built on a probabilistic model of VDJ rearrangement. TCRdb reprocessed the public reads (quality trimming at Q25 with fastp, clone calling with MiXCR) and kept in-frame beta chains. Records with the same CDR3 protein are collapsed into one entry carrying the most frequent genes and DNA. TCRdb's processing, not the authors' own work, is the source of the V and J calls. The sample table contains fewer than 550,000 distinct CDR3 sequences; only one count was recorded for about 5.4% of them. The ten largest clones capture approximately 4% of the sample.

V has 5 bases trimmed and J has 8 bases trimmed; junction bases matching no gene number 9. In the germline V gene, CDR1 corresponds to MNHNS and CDR2 to SASEGT. The CDR3 has 15 amino acids, counting the end cysteine and phenylalanine. Kept here is only the CDR3 DNA, which spans 45 bases and is read in frame from base 1. The sample belongs to a study of CD8 T cells in ankylosing spondylitis (dated by TCRdb to 2015 to 2018). Broadly, across the study: The study set out to find disease-linked TCR variants by profiling T cell receptor beta repertoires in ankylosing spondylitis patients and healthy donors. The full study cohort comprised some 27 ankylosing spondylitis patients and some 100 healthy donors. Peripheral blood was sampled, and synovial fluid was additionally collected from ankylosing spondylitis patients.

Paper-wide results and their limitations: The disease-linked clones were reported to be significantly enriched in matched synovial fluid samples from ankylosing spondylitis patients. Blood from ankylosing spondylitis patients appeared to be characterized by a TCR beta motif composed of eight highly homologous amino acid variants. Some TCR beta motif variants had previously been reported in synovial fluid and blood of reactive arthritis patients, which suggested common disease-initiation mechanisms. The disease-linked clones showed a CD8+ phenotype and occurred at relatively low frequencies in peripheral blood.

The chain couples TRBV6-1 to TRBJ1-4; 9 bases in the middle match TRBD1. Sequencing used blood, either unsorted or a sorted T cell fraction (not recorded which). This clonotype originated in a male donor with ankylosing spondylitis. The DNA reads as follows: TGTGCCAGCAGTCCACTGGAGGACAGGGGCGAAAAACTGTTTTTT. It is translated as CASSPLEDRGEKLFF.